This T cell receptor beta chain appears in the sequencing data of a study of blood T cell repertoires in COVID-19. The overall study: Sources were T cells, B-cell-depleted T cells, or PBMCs; the material itself was cDNA or gDNA.

The assay was immunoSEQ multiplex PCR, and TCRdb's table has in-frame clones only and misses some. Of 95,000 to 150,000 clones in the sample, around 88% were seen once. Germline lookup yields CDR1 SGHDN and CDR2 FVKESK. V was trimmed by 2 bases and J by 8 bases, leaving 9 bases between them. The length of the CDR3 is 12 residues. Specimen: peripheral blood. This receptor was taken from an older man with active or convalescent COVID-19. The chain has TRBV14 and TRBJ1-2, with D unresolved. The CDR3 spells CASSQNPGGYTF. In DNA, the CDR3 is TGTGCCAGCAGCCAAAACCCGGGGGGCTACACCTTC.